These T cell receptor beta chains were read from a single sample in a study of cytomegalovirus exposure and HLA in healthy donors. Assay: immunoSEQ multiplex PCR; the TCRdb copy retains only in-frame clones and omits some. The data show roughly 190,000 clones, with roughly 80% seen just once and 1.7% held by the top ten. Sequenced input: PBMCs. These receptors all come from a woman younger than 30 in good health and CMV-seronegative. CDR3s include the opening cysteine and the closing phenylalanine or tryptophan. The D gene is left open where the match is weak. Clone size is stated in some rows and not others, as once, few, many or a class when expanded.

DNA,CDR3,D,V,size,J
TGTGCCAGCAGCATAAACAGGGTCGATGGGTACACTGAAGCTTTCTTT,CASSINRVDGYTEAFF,-,TRBV11-2,-,TRBJ1-1
TGTGCCAGCAGTCGGGCGGCAGGGGGTGAGCAGTACTTC,CASSRAAGGEQYF,TRBD1,TRBV28,once,TRBJ2-7
TGTGCCAGCAGTGACAGACAGGGTCCTTCCTACGAGCAGTACTTC,CASSDRQGPSYEQYF,TRBD1,TRBV6-1,-,TRBJ2-7
TGTGCCAGCAGTGAATATGTGGGGGGGACCCTCCACTTT,CASSEYVGGTLHF,-,TRBV25-1,-,TRBJ1-6
TGTGCCAGCAGCAGGACCGGGACACACACCTCCTACGAGCAGTACTTC,CASSRTGTHTSYEQYF,-,TRBV5-5,-,TRBJ2-7
TGCGCCAGCAGTGCCAGGGTGGGAGAGACCCAGTACTTC,CASSARVGETQYF,-,TRBV10-1,-,TRBJ2-5
TGCGCCAGCAGCCAACCCCGGGAGCTAGCGGGAGGGCCCTCGTACAATGAGCAGTTCTTC,CASSQPRELAGGPSYNEQFF,TRBD2,TRBV4-1,-,TRBJ2-1
TGTGCCAGCAGCAAACAGGGGACCGGGGCCAACGTCCTGACTTTC,CASSKQGTGANVLTF,TRBD1,TRBV6-5,-,TRBJ2-6
TGTGCCAGCAGTTTTCTGGGACAGGGGTTTTCGAACACTGAAGCTTTCTTT,CASSFLGQGFSNTEAFF,TRBD1,TRBV27,once,TRBJ1-1
TGTGCCAGTAGTCCTGGTAGCACTGGGGAGCTGTTTTTT,CASSPGSTGELFF,-,TRBV19,-,TRBJ2-2
TGCGCCAGCAGCTTGGCCGGGACTAGCGGCTCGATCACTCATACGCAGTATTTT,CASSLAGTSGSITHTQYF,TRBD2,TRBV5-1,-,TRBJ2-3
TGTGCCATCAGAACCGCCCGGGAAGTTGAGACTGAAGCTTTCTTT,CAIRTAREVETEAFF,-,TRBV10-3,-,TRBJ1-1
TGCGCCAGCAGCCCAGATCGGACAGGGGGCGGACTAGCGGGACTGGAGACCCAGTACTTC,CASSPDRTGGGLAGLETQYF,-,TRBV10-1,-,TRBJ2-5
TGTGCCAGCAGCAGCCAAGGAGCGGGTACCCTCCTGAGCTCCTACGAGCAGTACTTC,CASSSQGAGTLLSSYEQYF,-,TRBV7-9,-,TRBJ2-7
TGTGCCAGCAGCGTAGCGGTCGGGGGATCCTCTGGGGCCAACGTCCTGACTTTC,CASSVAVGGSSGANVLTF,-,TRBV9,once,TRBJ2-6
TGTGCCAGCAGCTCTAGTGGTTCCTACAATGAGCAGTTCTTC,CASSSSGSYNEQFF,-,TRBV7-6,few,TRBJ2-1
TGTGCCAGCAGTCGGGTAATAAAACCCGGGACAGAGGACTACGAGCAGTACTTC,CASSRVIKPGTEDYEQYF,TRBD1,TRBV28,-,TRBJ2-7
TGTGCCAGTAGTATAATAGGGACAGGGGCCACTGAAGCTTTCTTT,CASSIIGTGATEAFF,TRBD1,TRBV19,once,TRBJ1-1
TGCGCCAGCAGCCTTGGAGTTACGGACATTCAGTACTTC,CASSLGVTDIQYF,-,TRBV5-1,few,TRBJ2-4
TGCAGCGTTGAAGATAGGAGAGCCTATGGCTACACCTTC,CSVEDRRAYGYTF,-,TRBV29-1,-,TRBJ1-2
TGCAGCGTGTATACTAGTCGAGCGGGAGCGGCTGAGCAGTTCTTC,CSVYTSRAGAAEQFF,TRBD2,TRBV29-1,-,TRBJ2-1
TGTGCCAGCAGTGAACTGGCTAGCTGGGGCAAAAACATTCAGTACTTC,CASSELASWGKNIQYF,-,TRBV2,-,TRBJ2-4
TGTGCCAGCAGCTTAGGAAGCCCCCAAGCGGGAGGGGGACCAGATACGCAGTATTTT,CASSLGSPQAGGGPDTQYF,TRBD2,TRBV7-8,-,TRBJ2-3
TGTGCCAGCAGCCCAGGGCCCGGGGCCAACGTCCTGACTTTC,CASSPGPGANVLTF,-,TRBV9,-,TRBJ2-6
TGTGCCAGTAGTATATCAGACACCGGGGAGCTGTTTTTT,CASSISDTGELFF,-,TRBV19,-,TRBJ2-2
TGTGCCAGCAGGACAGGGGGTACGAACAGTGAAGCTTTCTTT,CASRTGGTNSEAFF,TRBD1,TRBV6-5,-,TRBJ1-1
TGTGCCAGCAGCTATCTAGCGGGGGCGTACGATACGCAGTATTTT,CASSYLAGAYDTQYF,TRBD2,TRBV5-6,-,TRBJ2-3
TGTGCCAGCAGCGTAGGTTCGGGACTAATCCAAGAGACCCAGTACTTC,CASSVGSGLIQETQYF,TRBD2,TRBV9,once,TRBJ2-5
TGCGCCAGCAGCCAAGAGCTCGGTAACAATGAGCAGTTCTTC,CASSQELGNNEQFF,-,TRBV4-3,-,TRBJ2-1
TGTGCCAGCAGCTTACGGCTAGCGGGAGGGGAGCTGTTTTTT,CASSLRLAGGELFF,TRBD2,TRBV7-6,-,TRBJ2-2
TGTGCCAGCAGCCATGGGGCGGGAGGAGAGACCCAGTACTTC,CASSHGAGGETQYF,TRBD2,TRBV7-6,once,TRBJ2-5
TGTGCCAGCTCACCGGGACAGGGTCGGGATGGCTACACCTTC,CASSPGQGRDGYTF,TRBD1,TRBV18,-,TRBJ1-2
TGCGCCAGCAGCCAAGATGTTCTGAGTAACACCGGGGAGCTGTTTTTT,CASSQDVLSNTGELFF,-,TRBV4-1,once,TRBJ2-2
TGTGCCAGTAGTTTTCGACTAGCGAACACCGGGGAGCTGTTTTTT,CASSFRLANTGELFF,-,TRBV19,-,TRBJ2-2
TGTGCCAGCAGCTTGGGCCCCTACTCCTCGGACACTGAAGCTTTCTTT,CASSLGPYSSDTEAFF,-,TRBV5-6,few,TRBJ1-1
TGTGCCAGCAGTTCGCCGGGACAAGAAGCTTTCTTT,CASSSPGQEAFF,-,TRBV28,-,TRBJ1-1
TGTGCCAGCAGTTTTCCGACGACAGCGACGAACACTGAAGCTTTCTTT,CASSFPTTATNTEAFF,-,TRBV28,-,TRBJ1-1
TGTGCCAGCAGGCGTCCCTCCTACAATGAGCAGTTCTTC,CASRRPSYNEQFF,-,TRBV2,-,TRBJ2-1
TGCAGCGTTGGCGAGGAAACCTACGAGCAGTACTTC,CSVGEETYEQYF,-,TRBV29-1,-,TRBJ2-7
TGTGCCAGCAGCTTAGGTCTAGCGGGAGGGCCGGGGGAGCAGTACTTC,CASSLGLAGGPGEQYF,TRBD2,TRBV13,-,TRBJ2-7
TGTGCCAGCAGTTTGTCCGGGAGGGGGACGCCGTACGAGCAGTACTTC,CASSLSGRGTPYEQYF,TRBD2,TRBV28,-,TRBJ2-7
TGCAGCGTTGGGACAGGGGGCGAGGACACCGGGGAGCTGTTTTTT,CSVGTGGEDTGELFF,TRBD1,TRBV29-1,-,TRBJ2-2
TGTGCCAGCAGCTTAGTCCTAGCTGAGACGAATGAGCAGTTCTTC,CASSLVLAETNEQFF,-,TRBV11-2,-,TRBJ2-1
TGTGCCAGCAGATCTTTTCGCGATGAGCAGTTCTTC,CASRSFRDEQFF,-,TRBV11-3,-,TRBJ2-1
TGTGCCATCAGTGAGGCGGGACTAGCCTCGGGGGAGCAGTACTTC,CAISEAGLASGEQYF,TRBD2,TRBV10-3,-,TRBJ2-5
TGCGCCAGCAGCCAACATACTAGCGGGAGCACAGATACGCAGTATTTT,CASSQHTSGSTDTQYF,TRBD2,TRBV4-1,few,TRBJ2-3
TGTGCCAGTAGTTACTCGGACAGGGGAAGTGGTCAGCCCCAGCATTTT,CASSYSDRGSGQPQHF,TRBD1,TRBV19,-,TRBJ1-5
TGTGCCAGCAGCTCATATGCCGGGACAGGGGGCATTACAACTAATGAAAAACTGTTTTTT,CASSSYAGTGGITTNEKLFF,TRBD1,TRBV7-8,-,TRBJ1-4
TGTGCCAGCAGCTTATTTGGGACATCGAACACCGGGGAGCTGTTTTTT,CASSLFGTSNTGELFF,-,TRBV11-3,-,TRBJ2-2
TGTGCCAGCAGTCCGGGGGGGGGCCAAGAGACCCAGTACTTC,CASSPGGGQETQYF,TRBD2,TRBV25-1,-,TRBJ2-5
TGTGCCAGTAGTATTGGAACAGGGGGCGCGATAGCCTATGGCTACACCTTC,CASSIGTGGAIAYGYTF,TRBD1,TRBV19,-,TRBJ1-2
TGTGCCAGCAGCTTTGGGGGGATAACCGGGGAGCTGTTTTTT,CASSFGGITGELFF,-,TRBV11-2,-,TRBJ2-2
TGTGCCAGCAGCGCTCGCGCGCAGGGCACCTCCTACGAGCAGTACTTC,CASSARAQGTSYEQYF,-,TRBV6-6,few,TRBJ2-7
TGTGCCAGCAGCTTAGTAGACCTTGGACTAGCGGGTAACTCCTACAATGAGCAGTTCTTC,CASSLVDLGLAGNSYNEQFF,TRBD2,TRBV7-8,-,TRBJ2-1
TGTGCCAGCAGCTTTGGCGGAACCGGGGAGCTGTTTTTT,CASSFGGTGELFF,-,TRBV7-2,-,TRBJ2-2
TGTGCCAGCCAGCAGCTTACTAGCGGGAGAAGCGAGCAGTACTTC,CASQQLTSGRSEQYF,TRBD2,TRBV11-2,-,TRBJ2-7
TGTGCCAGCAGCTTGGAGGGGCTCACAGATACGCAGTATTTT,CASSLEGLTDTQYF,-,TRBV5-6,-,TRBJ2-3